The entry below describes one T cell receptor (beta chain). Its antigen is unidentified. cDNA serving as the sequencing template came from extracted, reverse transcribed RNA. TCRdb's copy holds only in-frame clones and misses some; the assay was immunoSEQ multiplex PCR. The sample consists of about 180,000 clones, almost 65% of them appearing once. This record belongs to a study of CD8+ T cells in alopecia areata. On the study more broadly: Patients took tofacitinib for 6 to 18 months, followed by 6 drug-free months.

Study-wide points: Higher clonality and more expanded CD8+ clones appeared in lesional than normal scalp. Scalp data also include sequences from resident alphabeta T cells of normal skin.

The CDR3 covers 13 residues. Trimming stripped 3 bases from V and 7 bases from J, with 15 bases between. Germline V gene lookup returns CDR1 SQVTM and CDR2 ANQGSEA. The chain combines TRBV29-1 with TRBJ1-2; D unclear. The sequencing used CD4+ T cells sorted from blood, collected at week 0. This receptor was taken from a human donor with alopecia areata. The CDR3 loop reads CSVDGQDGSGYTF. The CDR3 coding sequence is TGCAGCGTTGACGGGCAGGACGGTTCTGGCTACACCTTC.